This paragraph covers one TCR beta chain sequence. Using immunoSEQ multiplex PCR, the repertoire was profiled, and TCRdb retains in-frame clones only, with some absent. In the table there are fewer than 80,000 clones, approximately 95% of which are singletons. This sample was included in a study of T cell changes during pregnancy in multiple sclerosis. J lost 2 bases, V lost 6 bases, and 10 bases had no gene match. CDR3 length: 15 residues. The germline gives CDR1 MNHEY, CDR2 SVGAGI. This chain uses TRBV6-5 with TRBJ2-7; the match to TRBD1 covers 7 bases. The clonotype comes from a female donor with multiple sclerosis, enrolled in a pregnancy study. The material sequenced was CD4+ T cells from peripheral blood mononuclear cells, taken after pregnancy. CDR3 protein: CASSPPGQVTYEQYF. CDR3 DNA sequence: TGTGCCAGCAGCCCACCTGGACAGGTGACCTACGAGCAGTACTTC.